This passage covers 14 T cell receptor beta chains from one sample sequenced in a study of shared clonotypes between healthy human individuals. Naive-designated CD8 cells lacked CD45RO, were positively enriched for CCR7, and omitted terminally differentiated effector memory CD45RA+ cells. The repertoire was sequenced with immunoSEQ multiplex PCR; TCRdb's copy has only in-frame clones and lacks some. The sample records millions of clones, about 92% being singletons. Sequences were obtained from naive CD8+ T cells from PBMCs. The origin of the receptors is a man between 18 and 35 years old in good health. Some clones in this sample may be carry-over from other donors' samples.

V usage is TRBV7-9 and J usage is TRBJ2-1; the D is unclear. Germline V gene data show CDR1 as SEHNR and CDR2 as FQNEAQ (reference sequence). With 1 base removed from V and 6 bases from J, the gap between germline ends came to 13 bases. The CDR3 runs to 15 residues. The CDR3 DNA follows: TGTGCCAGCAGCTTAGTTGGTTTAGCTTCCAATGAGCAGTTCTTC. Translation: CASSLVGLASNEQFF.

V gene TRBV15 combines with J gene TRBJ2-7; either TRBD1 or TRBD2 may fit D (5 bases each). Germline lookup yields CDR1 LNHNV and CDR2 YYDKDF (reference sequence). Between the trimmed V and J ends, which lost 2 bases and 6 bases, there was a span of 14 bases. This CDR3 is built from 14 residues. The CDR3 region is CATSRPNRGGEQYF. The CDR3 bases are TGTGCCACCAGCAGACCAAACCGTGGGGGCGAGCAGTACTTC.

The chain uses TRBV5-5 and TRBJ2-3; no clear D. The ends were cut back, 3 bases at V and 2 bases at J, with 1 base in the middle. The CDR3 loop spans 11 amino acids. Germline V gene data show CDR1 as SGHKS and CDR2 as YYEKEE (reference sequence). The CDR3 DNA follows: TGTGCCAGCAGCTCCACAGATACGCAGTATTTT. This gives the protein CASSSTDTQYF.

This chain joins TRBV7-3 and TRBJ1-2; D not certain. The CDR3 has 16 residues. The germline CDR1 and CDR2 sequences are SGHTA and FQGTGA. Between the trimmed V and J ends, which lost 5 bases and 3 bases, there was a span of 19 bases. CDR3 sequence: CASSPGVVVRDYGYTF. For the CDR3, the DNA is TGTGCCAGCAGCCCGGGTGTGGTGGTGCGGGACTATGGCTACACCTTC.

V and J are TRBV28 and TRBJ2-4, with D unclear. The V and J ends lost 4 bases and 0 bases respectively, with 13 bases between them. CDR1 and CDR2 from the germline V gene are MDHEN and SYDVKM. The CDR3 is 16 residues long. In nucleotides, the CDR3 is TGTGCCAGCAGTTCGCCCTCAGAGGTAGCCAAAAACATTCAGTACTTC. Translation: CASSSPSEVAKNIQYF.

The chain combines TRBV28 with TRBJ2-7; 8 bases fit TRBD2. Germline V gene data show CDR1 as MDHEN and CDR2 as SYDVKM. After removal of 5 bases from V and 3 bases from J, the junction contained 3 bases not matched to a gene. CDR3 length: 13 residues. CDR3 bases: TGTGCCAGCAGTCACGGGGGGGACTACGAGCAGTACTTC. It is translated as CASSHGGDYEQYF. The whole variable domain, remainder taken from reference TRBV28 and TRBJ2-7, is DVKVTQSSRYLVKRTGEKVFLECVQDMDHENMFWYRQDPGLGLRLIYFSYDVKMKEKGDIPEGYSVSREKKERFSLILESASTNQTSMYLCASSHGGDYEQYFGPGTRLTVT.

V and J are TRBV5-1 and TRBJ2-1; TRBD2 agrees at 11 bases. Looked up from germline, CDR1 is SGHRS and CDR2 is YFSETQ. This CDR3 has 15 residues. V was pared by 2 bases and J by 12 bases, with 10 bases of the junction left unmatched. CDR3 sequence: CASSLTPGTSGLQFF. In DNA form, the CDR3 reads TGCGCCAGCAGCTTAACTCCCGGGACTAGCGGACTGCAGTTCTTC.

With respect to this clone: The identical CDR3 is also encoded by other nucleotide sequences in the sample. The CDR3 region is CASSGGDGYTF. The CDR3 DNA sequence: TGTGCCAGCAGTGGGGGGGATGGCTACACCTTC. The genes are TRBV27 and TRBJ1-2; tentatively, D is TRBD1 (5 bases). Germline CDR1 is MNHEY and CDR2 is SMNVEV (reference sequence). The V and J ends lost 5 bases and 6 bases respectively, with 7 bases between them. The CDR3 consists of 11 residues.

This clone appeared once. The chain joins TRBV7-2 to TRBJ1-4; D is unclear. This CDR3 has 13 amino acids. V was cut by 5 bases and J by 5 bases, with 9 bases left in between. The germline CDR1 and CDR2 sequences are SGHTA and FQGNSA. CDR3 in DNA: TGTGCCAGCAGCCCCCCCCTAAATGAAAAACTGTTTTTT. It codes for CASSPPLNEKLFF.

J is TRBJ2-3 and V is TRBV6-4, with D possibly matching TRBD1 (8 bases). CDR3 length: 17 residues. V lost 3 bases, J lost 1 base, and 17 bases lay in between. CDR1 is MRHNA, CDR2 SNTAGT, per germline. The CDR3 DNA is TGTGCCAGCAGTGAACAGGGGGGGATAGTTCGCACAGATACGCAGTATTTT. Protein product: CASSEQGGIVRTDTQYF.

The chain has TRBV19 and TRBJ1-5, with TRBD1 matching over 9 bases. The CDR3 is 14 amino acids. With V trimmed by 3 bases and J by 6 bases, 3 bases remained unmatched. Germline CDR1 reads LNHDA; CDR2 reads SQIVND (reference sequence). CDR3: CASSMGQGLQPQHF. The DNA of the CDR3 is TGTGCCAGTAGTATGGGACAGGGCCTTCAGCCCCAGCATTTT.

The J gene is TRBJ2-7, the V gene TRBV28; 9 positions agree with TRBD2. Germline CDR1 reads MDHEN; CDR2 reads SYDVKM. There are 15 residues in the CDR3. V was clipped by 3 bases and J by 3 bases; unmatched bases: 6. This chain's CDR3 is CASSFKGSGSYEQYF. The DNA of the CDR3 is TGTGCCAGCAGTTTCAAGGGTAGCGGGAGCTACGAGCAGTACTTC.

The table lists this clone with a count of one. The chain employs TRBV4-3 and TRBJ1-4; tentative D call: TRBD1 (5 bases). Looked up from germline, CDR1 is LGHNA and CDR2 is YSLEER. CDR3 length equals 13 residues. V was trimmed by 0 bases and J by 7 bases, leaving 6 bases between them. Here the CDR3 reads CASSQDRGEKLFF. The CDR3, as DNA: TGCGCCAGCAGCCAAGATAGGGGTGAAAAACTGTTTTTT.

The chain links TRBV6-6 to TRBJ1-1; D unresolved. V shed 0 bases and J shed 3 bases, with 5 bases lying between them. This CDR3 region has 13 residues. The V gene's germline CDR1 is MNHNY and CDR2 SVGAGI (reference sequence). The CDR3 is CASSYSVDTEAFF. CDR3 in DNA: TGTGCCAGCAGTTACTCGGTCGACACTGAAGCTTTCTTT.